This T cell receptor (beta chain) was sequenced in a study of T cells in Graves' hyperthyroidism and ophthalmopathy. The study's findings and limits: Through a model of 13 V-J features, ophthalmopathy was separated from stable hyperthyroidism.

Newly diagnosed hyperthyroidism, duration under 2 months, in patients aged 18 to 65. Patients were excluded for uncontrolled infection, other autoimmune disease, pregnancy or lactation. Amplification of TCR beta CDR3 regions used RNA as the template. HTBI primers were the set used in a first-round RT-PCR of the TCR CDR3. Using its own MiXCR run on the multiplex PCR reads, TCRdb lists one record per CDR3 protein. The sample lists a few hundred thousand distinct CDR3 sequences, roughly 46% occurring once. This clonotype appeared a few times. No antigen is known for it. V shed 2 bases and J shed 4 bases, with 10 bases lying between them. This CDR3 has 14 amino acids. Germline CDR1 and CDR2: KGHDR and SFDVKD.

The TCR comes from a woman younger than 35 with Graves' hyperthyroidism. The chain uses TRBV24-1 and TRBJ2-5; D gene uncertain. The source material was peripheral blood or thyroid tissue (not recorded which). The CDR3 DNA is TGTGCCACCAGTGATTCGGCCTTGGGAGAGACCCAGTACTTC. Translating it yields CATSDSALGETQYF.